The 8 T cell receptor beta chains listed next were all sequenced from one sample in a study of T cells in Graves' hyperthyroidism and ophthalmopathy. Amplification yielded TCR beta CDR3 regions, with RNA transcripts as the source. The TCR CDR3 was amplified in a first-round RT-PCR using the HTBI primer set. TCRdb itself ran the multiplex PCR reads through MiXCR, one entry per CDR3 protein. This sample carries approximately 400,000 distinct CDR3 sequences, about 15% of them seen once, and the ten largest clones take approximately 10%. Specimen: blood. The source is a woman aged 60-75 years with Graves' hyperthyroidism.

This chain joins TRBV5-1 and TRBJ2-7; D remains ambiguous. The germline V gene has CDR1 SGHRS and CDR2 YFSETQ. V lost 0 bases and J 2 bases, leaving 15 bases between the germline ends. CDR3 length equals 16 residues. CDR3 in DNA: TGCGCCAGCAGCTTGGGGGTTACGTTGTACACCTACGAGCAGTACTTC. It translates to CASSLGVTLYTYEQYF.

The CDR3 loop reads CASSPNGGRRYEQYF. CDR3 bases: TGTGCCAGCAGTCCCAACGGGGGCCGGCGCTACGAGCAGTACTTC. This rearrangement joins TRBV12-3 or TRBV12-4 to TRBJ2-7; either TRBD1 or TRBD2 may fit D (6 bases each). The V gene lost 5 bases and the J gene lost 3 bases, with 17 bases spanning the gap. This CDR3 is built from 15 residues.

This clonotype has at least ten counts. This chain connects TRBV11-3 to TRBJ2-3; D may correspond to TRBD1 or TRBD2 (5 bases each). CDR3 length: 13 residues. V lost 1 base to trimming and J lost 6 bases, with 8 bases between them. Per germline, CDR1 SGHNT and CDR2 YENEEA. This chain's CDR3 is CASSLVGGDTQYF. The CDR3 region has the DNA TGTGCCAGCAGCTTAGTTGGGGGTGATACGCAGTATTTT.

V is TRBV11-2 and J is TRBJ2-3, with 7 bases that match TRBD1. J lost 14 bases, V lost 7 bases, and 9 bases had no gene match. This CDR3 is built from 11 residues. CDR1 is SGHAT and CDR2 is FQNNGV in the germline V gene. The CDR3 coding sequence is TGTGCCAGCACCCAGACAGGGCCCACGTATTTT. It yields the protein CASTQTGPTYF.

This clonotype was recorded many times. CDR3 DNA: TGTGCCAGCAGCTTAGATTCCGGGGGTAGAACCTACGAGCAGTACTTC. It encodes CASSLDSGGRTYEQYF. The rearrangement links TRBV11-1 to TRBJ2-7; possibly TRBD2 for D (6 bases). The germline V gene has CDR1 SGHAT and CDR2 FQDESV (reference sequence). V was pared by 1 base and J by 2 bases, with 15 bases between. This CDR3 is built from 16 residues.

The chain recombines TRBV25-1 with TRBJ2-1; 10 nucleotides agree with TRBD2. The CDR3 totals 18 residues. The germline V gene encodes CDR1 MGHDK and CDR2 SYGVNS. The J segment lost 2 bases and the V segment lost 5 bases, leaving 12 bases of the junction unmatched. The CDR3 loop is CASSFFELAGSTYNEQFF. The CDR3 region has the DNA TGTGCCAGCAGTTTCTTTGAACTAGCGGGATCTACCTACAATGAGCAGTTCTTC.

This clonotype was counted many times. The chain links TRBV20-1 to TRBJ2-7; 8 nucleotides align to TRBD1. Germline CDR1 DFQATT, CDR2 SNEGSKA (reference sequence). The CDR3 sequence is 15 residues long. J gave up 7 bases and V 1 base, and 12 bases lay outside the gene matches. The CDR3 spells CSARVRRQGPGEQYF. For the CDR3, the DNA is TGCAGTGCTAGAGTGAGGAGACAGGGGCCTGGGGAGCAGTACTTC.

This clonotype has ten or more counts. V and J are TRBV5-1 and TRBJ2-7, with a tentative D call TRBD2 (5 bases). Per the germline V gene, CDR1 is SGHRS and CDR2 is YFSETQ. The V gene lost 1 base and the J gene lost 6 bases, with 11 bases spanning the gap. The CDR3 totals 13 residues. DNA for the CDR3: TGCGCCAGCAGCTTGAGGCTAGGAGGCGAGCAGTACTTC. Its protein product is CASSLRLGGEQYF.